The rows below give T cell receptor beta chains drawn from one sample of a study of blood T cells in healthy people across ages. Each CDR3 protein gets one entry after TCRdb re-called the 5' RACE reads with MiXCR. The sample contains around 970,000 distinct CDR3 sequences, approximately 50% of which appear only once. The specimen sequenced was blood. The receptors come from a woman aged 55-70 years in good health. CDR3s include the opening cysteine and the closing phenylalanine or tryptophan. A D gene is named only where the DNA matches it firmly. Clone size is given for some rows only: seen once, a few or many times, or a class if the clone is expanded.

CASSFRGREETQYF	TGTGCCAGCAGTTTCAGGGGGCGAGAAGAGACCCAGTACTTC	TRBD1	once	TRBV28	TRBJ2-5
CASSLWQGTHEQYF	TGCGCCAGCAGCTTGTGGCAGGGAACCCACGAGCAGTACTTC	.	.	TRBV5-1	TRBJ2-7
CASSADRQGRGYTF	TGTGCCAGCAGCGCAGATAGACAGGGCCGCGGCTACACCTTC	TRBD1	few	TRBV9	TRBJ1-2
CSARRDISTDTQYF	TGCAGTGCTAGACGGGACATCAGCACAGATACGCAGTATTTT	.	.	TRBV20-1	TRBJ2-3
CASSLLGGRANQETQYF	TGCGCCAGCAGCTTGTTAGGCGGGAGGGCCAACCAGGAGACCCAGTACTTC	TRBD2	.	TRBV5-1	TRBJ2-5
CAWGTSGGVYEQYF	TGTGCCTGGGGGACTAGCGGGGGGGTATACGAGCAGTACTTC	TRBD2	.	TRBV30	TRBJ2-7
CASSSQTGGGNEQFF	TGTGCCAGCAGCTCTCAGACAGGAGGGGGCAATGAGCAGTTCTTC	.	.	TRBV11-2	TRBJ2-1
CASSEGYQETQYF	TGTGCCAGCTCCGAGGGGTACCAAGAGACCCAGTACTTC	.	.	TRBV27	TRBJ2-5
CASSQAGLAGSYEQYF	TGTGCCAGCAGCCAAGCTGGTCTAGCGGGGTCCTACGAGCAGTACTTC	TRBD2	once	TRBV4-2	TRBJ2-7
CASSSFTGTYEQYF	TGTGCCAGCAGCTCTTTTACAGGAACCTACGAGCAGTACTTC	.	few	TRBV11-2	TRBJ2-7
CASSFFGTGDDGYTF	TGTGCCAGCAGTTTCTTCGGGACAGGGGATGATGGCTACACCTTC	TRBD1	few	TRBV12-3/TRBV12-4	TRBJ1-2
CASRERGGNNEQFF	TGTGCCAGCAGGGAAAGGGGGGGAAACAATGAGCAGTTCTTC	.	few	TRBV6-5	TRBJ2-1
CASSLIGTGTDTQYF	TGTGCCAGCAGTTTAATCGGGACAGGGACAGATACGCAGTATTTT	TRBD1	few	TRBV12-3/TRBV12-4	TRBJ2-3
CASGFRYEQYF	TGTGCCAGCGGCTTCCGGTACGAGCAGTACTTC	.	few	TRBV27	TRBJ2-7